Following are 18 T cell receptor beta chains from one sample sequenced in a study of T cells after posttransplantation cyclophosphamide. The table came from immunoSEQ multiplex PCR; TCRdb's copy has only in-frame clones and leaves some out. The sample carries under 75,000 clones, 93% recorded once. Sequenced sample: PBMCs. The receptors originated from a woman aged 25 to 39 in good health and a related stem cell transplant donor.

The genes are TRBV19 and TRBJ2-2; 8 bases are shared with TRBD1. The trim removed 3 bases at V and 4 bases at J, leaving 7 bases unmatched. Germline CDR1 reads LNHDA; CDR2 reads SQIVND (reference sequence). The length of the CDR3 is 16 residues. This CDR3 is CASSMGPDRGTGELFF. The CDR3 nucleotides are TGTGCCAGTAGTATGGGCCCCGACAGGGGCACCGGGGAGCTGTTTTTT.

The rearrangement uses TRBV5-4 and TRBJ2-5, with TRBD2 matching over 7 bases. Germline assignment: CDR1 SGHNT and CDR2 YYREEE (reference sequence). This CDR3 is built from 14 residues. J was trimmed by 4 bases and V by 4 bases; bases with no gene match: 7. The CDR3 protein is CASSMGGGGETQYF. The DNA of the CDR3 is TGTGCCAGCAGCATGGGCGGGGGAGGAGAGACCCAGTACTTC.

This sequence joins TRBV6-5 and TRBJ2-7; 8 positions agree with TRBD2. Germline-derived CDR1 and CDR2 are MNHEY and SVGAGI. J gave up 2 bases and V 6 bases, and 9 bases lay outside the gene matches. The CDR3 loop spans 15 amino acids. CDR3 in DNA: TGTGCCAGCAGCATCGGGGGGGCAGGTACCTACGAGCAGTACTTC. Protein: CASSIGGAGTYEQYF.

V usage is TRBV11-2 and J usage is TRBJ1-2; possible D gene TRBD1, 5 bases. This CDR3 has 16 residues. The ends were cut back, 4 bases at V and 6 bases at J, with 21 bases in the middle. Germline CDR1 reads SGHAT; CDR2 reads FQNNGV. CDR3 DNA sequence: TGTGCCAGCAGCTCCATTAGGGACGGTGGATTCCATGGCTACACCTTC. It codes for CASSSIRDGGFHGYTF.

The chain has TRBV19 and TRBJ2-5, with D tentatively TRBD1 (6 bases). The CDR3 covers 14 residues. CDR1 LNHDA and CDR2 SQIVND come from the germline V gene (reference sequence). The germline V and J ends were trimmed by 6 bases and 4 bases, with 15 bases remaining between them. The CDR3 loop reads CASSQGGMRETQYF. DNA of the CDR3: TGTGCCAGTAGCCAAGGGGGAATGAGAGAGACCCAGTACTTC.

This rearrangement joins TRBV18 to TRBJ2-3; 7 nucleotides line up with TRBD1. The CDR3 has 15 residues. The V segment lost 4 bases and the J segment 1 base; nucleotides outside the gene matches: 5. In germline, CDR1 is KGHSH, CDR2 LQKENI. As DNA, the CDR3 is TGTGCCAGCTCACACAGGGGTGACGGCACAGATACGCAGTATTTT. Encoded protein: CASSHRGDGTDTQYF. The whole variable domain, filled in from reference TRBV18 and TRBJ2-3, reads NAGVMQNPRHLVRRRGQEARLRCSPMKGHSHVYWYRQLPEEGLKFMVYLQKENIIDESGMPKERFSAEFPKEGPSILRIQQVVRGDSAAYFCASSHRGDGTDTQYFGPGTRLTVL.

The rearrangement links TRBV6-5 to TRBJ1-2; D is uncertain. Trimming took off 0 bases at V and 8 bases at J, with 16 bases between the two ends. CDR1 MNHEY and CDR2 SVGAGI come from the germline V gene. This CDR3 is built from 15 residues. The CDR3 here is CASSYSFEAGNGYTF. Here the CDR3 DNA reads TGTGCCAGCAGTTACTCGTTTGAGGCGGGGAACGGCTACACCTTC.

V is TRBV4-2 and J is TRBJ1-1; 11 bases line up with TRBD1. The CDR3 loop spans 15 amino acids. Germline V gives CDR1 LGHNA, CDR2 YNFKEQ. The trim removed 5 bases at V and 5 bases at J, leaving 7 bases unmatched. The chain's CDR3 is CASSYGQGAETEAFF. As DNA, the CDR3 is TGTGCCAGCAGCTACGGACAGGGGGCAGAAACTGAAGCTTTCTTT.

The V call is TRBV6-5, the J call TRBJ1-1; no clear D. Between the trimmed V and J ends, which lost 5 bases and 11 bases, there was a span of 18 bases. The CDR3 totals 13 residues. In germline, CDR1 is MNHEY, CDR2 SVGAGI. The CDR3 DNA sequence: TGTGCCAGCAGTGACGTCCGCGGACTAGGGGCTTTCTTT. This codes for CASSDVRGLGAFF.

V is TRBV4-2 and J is TRBJ1-5; D uncertain. The CDR3 covers 15 residues. V was pared by 3 bases and J by 3 bases, with 12 bases between. Germline V gene data show CDR1 as LGHNA and CDR2 as YNFKEQ. CDR3 region: CASSQSHSANQPQHF. The CDR3 region has the DNA TGTGCCAGCAGCCAGTCCCATTCTGCCAATCAGCCCCAGCATTTT.

The chain has TRBV6-1 and TRBJ2-3; D tentatively fits TRBD1 or TRBD2 (5 bases each). Germline loops: CDR1 MNHNS, CDR2 SASEGT. Trimming pared 6 bases from V and 3 bases from J, leaving 10 bases between. The CDR3 is 13 amino acids. CDR3: CASSPGATDTQYF. The CDR3 DNA reads TGTGCCAGCAGCCCCGGGGCGACAGATACGCAGTATTTT.

The chain has TRBV10-3 and TRBJ2-2, with D unresolved. Per germline, CDR1 ENHRY and CDR2 SYGVKD. V was clipped by 8 bases and J by 8 bases, with 15 bases between them. CDR3 size: 13 residues. For the CDR3, the DNA is TGTGCCATCTGTCCGGTCTCAGGAGGGGAGCTGTTTTTT. Amino acids: CAICPVSGGELFF.

J is TRBJ1-3 and V is TRBV2; possible D gene TRBD1, 5 bases. The V end was cut by 5 bases, the J end by 0 bases, with 17 bases between. CDR3 length: 17 residues. Germline V gene lookup returns CDR1 SNHLY and CDR2 FYNNEI. The CDR3 sequence: CASSLGTPRGSGNTIYF. The DNA of the CDR3 is TGTGCCAGCAGTCTTGGGACTCCACGGGGCTCTGGAAACACCATATATTTT.

Note on this clone: This same CDR3 is encoded by further DNA sequences in the sample. The chain uses TRBV9 and TRBJ2-7, with 11 bases lining up with TRBD1. Germline CDR1 is SGDLS and CDR2 is YYNGEE. CDR3 length: 14 amino acids. Trimming at V came to 4 bases and at J to 4 bases, leaving 4 bases not matched to a gene. In DNA, the CDR3 is TGTGCCAGCAGCACCGGACAGGGGGCTTACGAGCAGTACTTC. This sequence encodes CASSTGQGAYEQYF.

The chain is built from TRBV19 and TRBJ2-2, with D possibly TRBD2 on 6 matching bases. The ends were cut back, 5 bases at V and 0 bases at J, with 13 bases in the middle. CDR3 length: 16 amino acids. The V gene's germline CDR1 is LNHDA and CDR2 SQIVND (reference sequence). The CDR3, as DNA: TGTGCCAGTAGTTCAAGACTAGGTTCGAACACCGGGGAGCTGTTTTTT. This sequence encodes CASSSRLGSNTGELFF.

The chain employs TRBV4-3 and TRBJ1-1; TRBD1 is a possible D gene (6 bases). Deletions cut 1 base from V and 4 bases from J, with 16 bases between. The CDR3 totals 16 residues. Germline CDR1 LGHNA, CDR2 YSLEER. The CDR3 nucleotides are TGCGCCAGCAGCCAAGGTTACCGGGGGGCGTTCACTGAAGCTTTCTTT. Translation gives CASSQGYRGAFTEAFF.

The chain recombines TRBV7-9 with TRBJ1-2, with 7 bases that match TRBD1. V was pared by 3 bases and J by 6 bases, with 7 bases of the junction left unmatched. The V gene's germline CDR1 is SEHNR and CDR2 FQNEAQ (reference sequence). The CDR3 is made up of 14 amino acids. CDR3 DNA: TGTGCCAGCAGCTTCGGACAGGCCGGGGATGGCTACACCTTC. Translating gives CASSFGQAGDGYTF.

The CDR3 sequence: CASSLVGGGASETQYF. The CDR3 DNA reads as TGTGCCAGCAGCTTAGTGGGCGGGGGGGCCTCGGAGACCCAGTACTTC. V and J are TRBV7-2 and TRBJ2-5; 9 nucleotides line up with TRBD2. Germline V lookup: CDR1 SGHTA, CDR2 FQGNSA. J lost 5 bases, V lost 1 base, and 8 bases had no gene match. The CDR3 is 16 amino acids.